The clone carrying this T cell receptor beta chain was recorded a few times. The target antigen is unknown. The data belong to a study of cytomegalovirus exposure and HLA in healthy donors. Overall study context: Early release data held approximately 81 million unique TCRs from HLA-typed donors. Study results and limitations: In vitro assays verified that a few CMV-associated chains recognized CMV antigens specifically. A likely sequencing artifact accounted for one observed cluster of highly shared sequence variants.

Though nominally healthy at sampling, donors likely had unrecorded immune exposures. The study ran its PCR with 60 Vbeta and 13 Jbeta primers. Assay: immunoSEQ multiplex PCR; the TCRdb copy retains only in-frame clones and omits some. The sample yields tens of thousands of clones, 72% seen once. The germline gives CDR1 MRHNA, CDR2 SNTAGT. The CDR3 has 13 amino acids. V was trimmed by 6 bases and J by 0 bases, leaving 8 bases between them. This TCR was recovered from a middle-aged woman in good health and CMV-seropositive. Sequenced sample: PBMCs. This chain uses TRBV6-4 with TRBJ1-1, with D maybe TRBD1 (6 bases). This CDR3 reads CASRDSVNTEAFF. The CDR3 nucleotides are TGTGCCAGCAGGGACAGCGTGAACACTGAAGCTTTCTTT.